Shown below are 19 T cell receptor beta chains from a single sample sequenced in a study of T cells in Graves' hyperthyroidism and ophthalmopathy (dated by TCRdb to between 2018 and 2020). Library preparation employed multiplex PCR. Sequenced using an Illumina HiSeq 2000. The TCR beta CDR3 regions were amplified from the RNA transcripts. The first round of RT-PCR for the TCR CDR3 was performed with the HTBI primer set and the Qiagen OneStep RT-PCR kit. Starting from the raw public reads, TCRdb applied fastp trimming at Q25, assembled clones with MiXCR and retained in-frame beta chains. Rows matching on CDR3 protein sequence are summarized as one entry with the most common DNA and genes. This sample gives fewer than 250,000 distinct CDR3 sequences in total; approximately 17% of them show up just once. In total, the top ten clones hold approximately 50% of the sample. Sequencing was done on a sample of blood. Receptors were obtained from a man over 45 with Graves' hyperthyroidism.

This clonotype was picked up a small number of times. The V gene is TRBV6-1, the J gene TRBJ1-4, with D unclear. The V gene lost 6 bases and the J gene lost 0 bases, with 8 bases spanning the gap. The germline V gene has CDR1 MNHNS and CDR2 SASEGT. The CDR3 contains 14 residues. This chain's CDR3 is CASRVISTNEKLFF. The CDR3, as DNA: TGTGCCAGCAGGGTTATCTCAACTAATGAAAAACTGTTTTTT.

This chain connects TRBV7-2 to TRBJ2-7; 12 bases line up with TRBD2. This CDR3 has 16 residues. After removal of 0 bases from V and 6 bases from J, the junction contained 6 bases not matched to a gene. CDR1 SGHTA and CDR2 FQGNSA come from the germline V gene. The DNA of the CDR3 is TGTGCCAGCAGCTTAGCCGACGGGACTAGCGGGTTCGAGCAGTACTTC. Amino acid sequence: CASSLADGTSGFEQYF. The full variable domain, in which reference TRBV7-2 and TRBJ2-7 provide the parts outside the CDR3, is GAGVSQSPSNKVTEKGKDVELRCDPISGHTALYWYRQSLGQGLEFLIYFQGNSAPDKSGLPSDRFSAERTGGSVSTLTIQRTQQEDSAVYLCASSLADGTSGFEQYFGPGTRLTVT.

The V and J genes are TRBV4-1 and TRBJ2-3; D is possibly TRBD2 (5 bases). V lost 2 bases to trimming and J lost 2 bases, with 14 bases between them. CDR1 and CDR2 from the germline V gene are MGHRA and YSYEKL. The CDR3 runs 16 residues. The CDR3 DNA follows: TGCGCCAGCAGCCAAATGATAGCGAGGATCACAGATACGCAGTATTTT. Encoded protein: CASSQMIARITDTQYF.

The chain has TRBV11-2 and TRBJ2-2; D is possibly TRBD2 (5 bases). This CDR3 has 15 residues. Germline CDR1 and CDR2: SGHAT and FQNNGV. Between the trimmed V and J ends, which lost 4 bases and 7 bases, there was a span of 16 bases. The CDR3 loop reads CASSSNLAVHGELFF. The CDR3 bases are TGTGCCAGCAGCTCAAATCTAGCTGTCCACGGGGAGCTGTTTTTT.

This clonotype was counted many times. The gene calls are TRBV28 and TRBJ1-3; D is unclear. From germline, CDR1 is MDHEN and CDR2 SYDVKM. CDR3 length: 14 residues. V gave up 3 bases and J gave up 1 base, with 7 bases separating them. Here the CDR3 reads CASSLGGSGNTIYF. DNA of the CDR3: TGTGCCAGCAGTTTGGGAGGTTCTGGAAACACCATATATTTT.

This clonotype was counted ten times or more. The gene calls are TRBV11-2 and TRBJ2-7; D is perhaps TRBD2 (6 bases). This CDR3 has 18 residues. V lost 4 bases to trimming and J lost 0 bases, with 22 bases between them. Germline V gives CDR1 SGHAT, CDR2 FQNNGV. The CDR3 loop reads CASSWGRGGARSSYEQYF. The CDR3, as DNA: TGTGCCAGCAGCTGGGGAAGGGGCGGGGCTAGGAGCTCCTACGAGCAGTACTTC.

This clonotype was counted many times. The gene calls are TRBV4-2 and TRBJ1-1, with D unresolved. The ends were cut back, 0 bases at V and 4 bases at J, with 12 bases in the middle. This CDR3 is 15 amino acids long. Germline V gene sequence: CDR1 LGHNA, CDR2 YNFKEQ. DNA for the CDR3: TGTGCCAGCAGCCAAGAATTGGGGTCGGGCACTGAAGCTTTCTTT. It encodes CASSQELGSGTEAFF.

The sample holds many counts of this clonotype. The rearrangement uses TRBV20-1 and TRBJ2-5, with 13 bases lining up with TRBD2. J gave up 5 bases and V 5 bases, and 14 bases lay outside the gene matches. In germline, CDR1 is DFQATT, CDR2 SNEGSKA (reference sequence). The CDR3 spans 17 residues. CDR3 amino acids: CSASRLAGGPFGETQYF. The CDR3 DNA follows: TGCAGTGCTTCGAGACTAGCGGGAGGCCCCTTCGGGGAGACCCAGTACTTC.

This clonotype was seen ten or more times. The genes are TRBV6-1 and TRBJ2-3; 8 nucleotides align to TRBD1. Trimming at V came to 1 base and at J to 6 bases, leaving 3 bases not matched to a gene. The CDR3 spans 14 residues. Looked up from germline, CDR1 is MNHNS and CDR2 is SASEGT. CDR3 DNA: TGTGCCAGCAGTGAAGGGACAGGGCCGGATACGCAGTATTTT. Translation gives CASSEGTGPDTQYF.

At least ten counts were recorded for this clonotype. The J gene is TRBJ2-7, the V gene TRBV5-1; the D is unclear. Germline V gives CDR1 SGHRS, CDR2 YFSETQ. Trimming pared 0 bases from V and 0 bases from J, leaving 4 bases between. The CDR3 covers 13 residues. The CDR3 reads CASSLGHSYEQYF. The CDR3 DNA follows: TGCGCCAGCAGCTTGGGCCACTCCTACGAGCAGTACTTC.

This chain connects TRBV12-5 to TRBJ2-2; the match to TRBD1 covers 7 bases. The CDR3 spans 16 residues. CDR1 and CDR2 from the germline V gene are LGHNT and FRNRAP. V trimming: 2 bases; J trimming: 3 bases; junction bases outside the gene matches: 6. The CDR3 sequence is CASGLTTGMDTGELFF. In DNA form, the CDR3 reads TGTGCTAGTGGTTTGACGACAGGGATGGACACCGGGGAGCTGTTTTTT.

This clonotype was counted many times. The chain employs TRBV2 and TRBJ2-7, with D perhaps matching TRBD2 (5 bases). The germline CDR1 and CDR2 sequences are SNHLY and FYNNEI. V gave up 8 bases and J gave up 0 bases, with 11 bases separating them. The CDR3 extends over 13 amino acids. CDR3 DNA: TGTGCCAGCGAGCGGAACCCCTCCTACGAGCAGTACTTC. It encodes CASERNPSYEQYF.

The chain uses TRBV6-1 and TRBJ1-1; D ambiguous. V shed 2 bases and J shed 6 bases, with 7 bases lying between them. Germline CDR1 reads MNHNS; CDR2 reads SASEGT. CDR3 length equals 12 residues. In DNA, the CDR3 is TGTGCCAGCAGTGAACTATGGGCTGAAGCTTTCTTT. This gives the protein CASSELWAEAFF.

This clonotype was detected a few times. The rearrangement uses TRBV28 and TRBJ1-2; 8 nucleotides match TRBD1. The ends lost 5 bases at V and 7 bases at J; junction bases unmatched: 9. CDR1 and CDR2 (germline): MDHEN, SYDVKM. The CDR3 totals 14 residues. The CDR3 spells CASSPDREIGGYTF. The CDR3 DNA reads as TGTGCCAGCAGTCCGGACAGGGAAATCGGTGGCTACACCTTC.

Only a few counts were recorded for this clonotype. This chain uses TRBV6-2 or TRBV6-3 with TRBJ1-5; D gene uncertain. CDR3 length: 11 amino acids. V was shortened by 2 bases and J by 11 bases, with 7 bases between the two germline ends. Germline assignment: CDR1 MNHEY and CDR2 SVGEGT. The CDR3 reads CASSYPPAQHF. CDR3 nucleotides: TGTGCCAGCAGTTACCCGCCGGCCCAGCATTTT.

This clonotype was counted many times. The rearrangement links TRBV12-3 or TRBV12-4 to TRBJ2-7; D gene uncertain. V dropped 5 bases and J dropped 2 bases, with 13 bases sitting between them. CDR3 size: 14 residues. The CDR3 loop is CASSTTVSAYEQYF. DNA for the CDR3: TGTGCCAGCAGTACCACCGTGTCTGCCTACGAGCAGTACTTC.

There are a few counts of this clonotype. The V gene is TRBV11-3, the J gene TRBJ2-3; the D is unclear. Germline loops: CDR1 SGHNT, CDR2 YENEEA. Between the trimmed V and J ends, which lost 0 bases and 3 bases, there was a span of 10 bases. This CDR3 contains 15 residues. CDR3: CASSLDFQVTDTQYF. CDR3 nucleotide sequence: TGTGCCAGCAGCTTAGATTTTCAGGTTACAGATACGCAGTATTTT.

The CDR3 reads CASSYILPGGARPLMNTEAFF. CDR3 in DNA: TGTGCCAGCAGTTACATCCTTCCGGGGGGAGCGCGACCCCTTATGAACACTGAAGCTTTCTTT. The chain joins TRBV6-2 or TRBV6-3 to TRBJ1-1; D might be TRBD1 (5 bases). V lost 2 bases, J lost 0 bases, and 28 bases lay in between. The CDR3 has 21 residues. The V gene's germline CDR1 is MNHEY and CDR2 SVGEGT.

This clonotype was counted ten times or more. The CDR3 reads CAISWDRDYEQYF. The CDR3 DNA reads as TGTGCCATCAGTTGGGACAGGGACTACGAGCAGTACTTC. The chain combines TRBV10-3 with TRBJ2-7; 9 bases match TRBD1. Germline trimming cut 5 bases from V and 3 bases from J; bases unmatched to any gene: 2. The germline V gene encodes CDR1 ENHRY and CDR2 SYGVKD. CDR3 size: 13 residues.